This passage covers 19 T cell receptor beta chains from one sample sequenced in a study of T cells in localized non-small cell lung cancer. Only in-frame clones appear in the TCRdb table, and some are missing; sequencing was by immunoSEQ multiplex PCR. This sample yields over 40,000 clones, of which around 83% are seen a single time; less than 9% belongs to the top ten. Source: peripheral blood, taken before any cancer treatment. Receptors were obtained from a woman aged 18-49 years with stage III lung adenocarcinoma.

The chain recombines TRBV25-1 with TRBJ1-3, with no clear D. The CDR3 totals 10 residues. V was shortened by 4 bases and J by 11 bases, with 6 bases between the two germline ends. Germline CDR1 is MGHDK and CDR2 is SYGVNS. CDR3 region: CASSGVSIYF. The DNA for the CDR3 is TGTGCCAGCAGTGGCGTTTCCATATATTTT.

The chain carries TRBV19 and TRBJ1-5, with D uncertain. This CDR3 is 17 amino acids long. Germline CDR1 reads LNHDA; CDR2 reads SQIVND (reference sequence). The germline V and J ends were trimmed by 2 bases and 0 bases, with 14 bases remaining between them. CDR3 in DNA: TGTGCCAGTAGTATACCCCGGACGGAGAATAGCAATCAGCCCCAGCATTTT. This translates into CASSIPRTENSNQPQHF.

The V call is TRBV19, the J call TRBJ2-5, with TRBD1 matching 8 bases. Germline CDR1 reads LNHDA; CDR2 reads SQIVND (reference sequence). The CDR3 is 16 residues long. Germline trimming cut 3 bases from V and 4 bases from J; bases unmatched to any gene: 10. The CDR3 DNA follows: TGTGCCAGTAGTATTGGAGACAGGGGTTTCGGAGAGACCCAGTACTTC. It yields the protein CASSIGDRGFGETQYF.

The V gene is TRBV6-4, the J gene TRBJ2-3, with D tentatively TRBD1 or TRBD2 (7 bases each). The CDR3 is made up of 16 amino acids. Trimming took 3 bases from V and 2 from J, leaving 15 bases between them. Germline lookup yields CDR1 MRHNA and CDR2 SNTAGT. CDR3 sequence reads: CASSDTGEGHTDTQYF. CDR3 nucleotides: TGTGCCAGCAGTGATACAGGGGAGGGGCACACAGATACGCAGTATTTT.

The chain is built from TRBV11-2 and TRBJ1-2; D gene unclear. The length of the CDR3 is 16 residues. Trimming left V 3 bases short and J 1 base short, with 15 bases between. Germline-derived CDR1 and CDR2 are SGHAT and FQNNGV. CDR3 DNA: TGTGCCAGCAGCTTCGGTCAGGCTCTTAGTAACTATGGCTACACCTTC. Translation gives CASSFGQALSNYGYTF.

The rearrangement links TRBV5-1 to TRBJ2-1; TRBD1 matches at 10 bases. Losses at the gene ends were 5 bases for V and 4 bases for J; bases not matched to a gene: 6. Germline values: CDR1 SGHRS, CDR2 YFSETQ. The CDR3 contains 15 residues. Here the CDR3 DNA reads TGCGCCAGCAGATACGGACAGGGGGATTACAATGAGCAGTTCTTC. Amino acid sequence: CASRYGQGDYNEQFF.

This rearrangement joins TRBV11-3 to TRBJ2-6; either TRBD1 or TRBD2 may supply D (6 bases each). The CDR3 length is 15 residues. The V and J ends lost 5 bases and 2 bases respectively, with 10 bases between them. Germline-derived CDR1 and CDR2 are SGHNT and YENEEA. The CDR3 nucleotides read TGTGCCAGCAGCCCCGGGGGCGCTGGGGCCAACGTCCTGACTTTC. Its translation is CASSPGGAGANVLTF.

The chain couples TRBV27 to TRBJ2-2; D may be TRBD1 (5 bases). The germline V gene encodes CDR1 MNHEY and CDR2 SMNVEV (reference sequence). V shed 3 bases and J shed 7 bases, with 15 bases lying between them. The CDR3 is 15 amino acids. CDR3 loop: CASSFTDNVDGELFF. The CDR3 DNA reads TGTGCCAGCAGTTTTACGGACAACGTTGACGGGGAGCTGTTTTTT.

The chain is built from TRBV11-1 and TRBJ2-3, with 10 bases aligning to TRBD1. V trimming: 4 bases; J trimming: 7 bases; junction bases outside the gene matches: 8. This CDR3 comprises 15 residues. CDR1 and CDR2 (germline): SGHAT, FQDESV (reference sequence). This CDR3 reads CASSSTGQGINTQYF. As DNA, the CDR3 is TGTGCCAGCAGCTCTACGGGACAGGGGATCAATACGCAGTATTTT.

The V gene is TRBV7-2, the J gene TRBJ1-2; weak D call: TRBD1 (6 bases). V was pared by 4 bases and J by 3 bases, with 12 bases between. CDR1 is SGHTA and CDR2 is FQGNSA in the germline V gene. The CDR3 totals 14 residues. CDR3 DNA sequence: TGTGCCAGCAGCTCGTCCTGGACAGACTATGGCTACACCTTC. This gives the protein CASSSSWTDYGYTF.

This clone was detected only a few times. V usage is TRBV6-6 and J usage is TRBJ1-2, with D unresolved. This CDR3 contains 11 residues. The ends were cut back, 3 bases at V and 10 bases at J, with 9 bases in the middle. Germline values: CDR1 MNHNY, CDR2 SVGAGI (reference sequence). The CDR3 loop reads CASSYNGVYTF. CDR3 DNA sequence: TGTGCCAGCAGTTATAATGGGGTCTACACCTTC.

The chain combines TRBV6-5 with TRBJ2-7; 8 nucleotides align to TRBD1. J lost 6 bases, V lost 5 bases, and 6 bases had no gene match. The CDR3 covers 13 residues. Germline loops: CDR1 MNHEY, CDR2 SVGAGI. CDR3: CASSATGTGEQYF. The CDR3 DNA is TGTGCCAGCAGTGCCACAGGGACAGGCGAGCAGTACTTC.

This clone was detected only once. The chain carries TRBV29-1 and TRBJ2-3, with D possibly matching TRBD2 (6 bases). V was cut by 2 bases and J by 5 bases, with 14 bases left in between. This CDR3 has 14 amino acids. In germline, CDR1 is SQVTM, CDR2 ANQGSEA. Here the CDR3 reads CSVEIGSGGDTQYF. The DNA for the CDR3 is TGCAGCGTTGAAATCGGGTCCGGGGGAGATACGCAGTATTTT.

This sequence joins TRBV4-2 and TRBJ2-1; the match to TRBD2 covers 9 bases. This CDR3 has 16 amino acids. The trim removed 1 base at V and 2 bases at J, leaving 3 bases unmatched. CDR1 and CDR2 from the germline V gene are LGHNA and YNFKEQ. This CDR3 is CASSQGSSGAYNEQFF. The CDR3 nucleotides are TGTGCCAGCAGCCAAGGGTCTAGCGGGGCCTACAATGAGCAGTTCTTC.

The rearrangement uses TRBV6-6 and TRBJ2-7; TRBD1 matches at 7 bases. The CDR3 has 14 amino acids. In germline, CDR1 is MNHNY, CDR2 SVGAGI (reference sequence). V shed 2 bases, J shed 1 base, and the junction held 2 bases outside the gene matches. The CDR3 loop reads CASSYRTGSYEQYF. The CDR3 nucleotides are TGTGCCAGCAGTTACCGGACAGGATCCTACGAGCAGTACTTC.

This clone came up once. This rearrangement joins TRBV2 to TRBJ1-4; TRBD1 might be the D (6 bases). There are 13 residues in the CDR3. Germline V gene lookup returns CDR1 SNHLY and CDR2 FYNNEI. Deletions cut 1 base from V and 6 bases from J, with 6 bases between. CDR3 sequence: CASSEDRDEKLFF. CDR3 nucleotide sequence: TGTGCCAGCAGTGAAGACAGGGATGAAAAACTGTTTTTT. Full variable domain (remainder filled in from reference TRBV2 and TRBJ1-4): EPEVTQTPSHQVTQMGQEVILRCVPISNHLYFYWYRQILGQKVEFLVSFYNNEISEKSEIFDDQFSVERPDGSNFTLKIRSTKLEDSAMYFCASSEDRDEKLFFGSGTQLSVL.

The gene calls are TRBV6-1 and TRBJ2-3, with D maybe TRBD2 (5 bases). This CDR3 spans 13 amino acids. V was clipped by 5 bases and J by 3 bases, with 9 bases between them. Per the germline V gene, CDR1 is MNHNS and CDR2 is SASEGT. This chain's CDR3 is CASSFSGTDTQYF. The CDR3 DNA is TGTGCCAGCAGTTTTTCGGGGACAGATACGCAGTATTTT.

The CDR3 protein is CASSIGDRGQGQPQHF. The CDR3 DNA follows: TGTGCCAGTAGTATCGGGGACAGGGGGCAGGGGCAGCCCCAGCATTTT. The rearrangement uses TRBV19 and TRBJ1-5, with 12 bases matching TRBD1. V shed 3 bases and J 7 bases; nucleotides not matched to a gene: 7. This CDR3 is built from 16 residues. Germline CDR1 LNHDA, CDR2 SQIVND (reference sequence). The full variable domain, completed using reference TRBV19 and TRBJ1-5, is DGGITQSPKYLFRKEGQNVTLSCEQNLNHDAMYWYRQDPGQGLRLIYYSQIVNDFQKGDIAEGYSVSREKKESFPLTVTSAQKNPTAFYLCASSIGDRGQGQPQHFGDGTRLSIL.

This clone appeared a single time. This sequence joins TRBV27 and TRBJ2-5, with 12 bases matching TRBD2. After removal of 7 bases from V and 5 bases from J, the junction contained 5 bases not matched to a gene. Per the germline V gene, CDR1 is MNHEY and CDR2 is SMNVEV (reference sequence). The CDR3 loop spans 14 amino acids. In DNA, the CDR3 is TGTGCCAGCAAAACTAGCGGGGGGCTGGAGACCCAGTACTTC. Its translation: CASKTSGGLETQYF.